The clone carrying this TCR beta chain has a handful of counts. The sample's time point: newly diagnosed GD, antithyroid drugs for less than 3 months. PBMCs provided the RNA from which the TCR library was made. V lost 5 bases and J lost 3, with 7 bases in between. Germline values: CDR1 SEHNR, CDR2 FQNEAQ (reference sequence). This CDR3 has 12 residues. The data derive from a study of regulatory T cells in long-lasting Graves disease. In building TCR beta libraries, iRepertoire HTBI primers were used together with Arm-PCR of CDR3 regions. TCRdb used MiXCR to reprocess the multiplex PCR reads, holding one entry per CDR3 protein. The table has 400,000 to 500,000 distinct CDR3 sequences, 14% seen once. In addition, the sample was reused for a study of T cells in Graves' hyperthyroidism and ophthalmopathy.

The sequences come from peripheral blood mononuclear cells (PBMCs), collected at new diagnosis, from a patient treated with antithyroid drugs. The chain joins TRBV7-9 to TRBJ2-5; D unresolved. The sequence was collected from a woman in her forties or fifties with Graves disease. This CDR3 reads CASSPLKETQYF. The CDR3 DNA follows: TGTGCCAGCAGCCCCCTAAAAGAGACCCAGTACTTC.